This T cell receptor beta chain originates from a study of shared T cell receptors in the human thymus. The method was immunoSEQ multiplex PCR; TCRdb's version includes in-frame clones alone and lacks a portion of them. This table holds hundreds of thousands of clones, more than 75% found once. V was clipped by 0 bases and J by 0 bases, with 13 bases between them. The CDR3 sequence is 16 residues long. Germline loops: CDR1 SGHDT, CDR2 YYEEEE. The data were also submitted as part of a second study, on human thymus T cells. This second study notes: Corrective heart surgery yielded resections, and these provided the thymus tissue.

The sequenced material came from thymocytes. The chain employs TRBV5-6 and TRBJ2-7; possibly TRBD2 for D (7 bases). The receptor comes from a boy in the first two years of life with a congenital heart defect. CDR3 in amino acids: CASSLVEGGDSYEQYF. The CDR3 nucleotides are TGTGCCAGCAGCTTGGTGGAAGGGGGGGACTCCTACGAGCAGTACTTC.